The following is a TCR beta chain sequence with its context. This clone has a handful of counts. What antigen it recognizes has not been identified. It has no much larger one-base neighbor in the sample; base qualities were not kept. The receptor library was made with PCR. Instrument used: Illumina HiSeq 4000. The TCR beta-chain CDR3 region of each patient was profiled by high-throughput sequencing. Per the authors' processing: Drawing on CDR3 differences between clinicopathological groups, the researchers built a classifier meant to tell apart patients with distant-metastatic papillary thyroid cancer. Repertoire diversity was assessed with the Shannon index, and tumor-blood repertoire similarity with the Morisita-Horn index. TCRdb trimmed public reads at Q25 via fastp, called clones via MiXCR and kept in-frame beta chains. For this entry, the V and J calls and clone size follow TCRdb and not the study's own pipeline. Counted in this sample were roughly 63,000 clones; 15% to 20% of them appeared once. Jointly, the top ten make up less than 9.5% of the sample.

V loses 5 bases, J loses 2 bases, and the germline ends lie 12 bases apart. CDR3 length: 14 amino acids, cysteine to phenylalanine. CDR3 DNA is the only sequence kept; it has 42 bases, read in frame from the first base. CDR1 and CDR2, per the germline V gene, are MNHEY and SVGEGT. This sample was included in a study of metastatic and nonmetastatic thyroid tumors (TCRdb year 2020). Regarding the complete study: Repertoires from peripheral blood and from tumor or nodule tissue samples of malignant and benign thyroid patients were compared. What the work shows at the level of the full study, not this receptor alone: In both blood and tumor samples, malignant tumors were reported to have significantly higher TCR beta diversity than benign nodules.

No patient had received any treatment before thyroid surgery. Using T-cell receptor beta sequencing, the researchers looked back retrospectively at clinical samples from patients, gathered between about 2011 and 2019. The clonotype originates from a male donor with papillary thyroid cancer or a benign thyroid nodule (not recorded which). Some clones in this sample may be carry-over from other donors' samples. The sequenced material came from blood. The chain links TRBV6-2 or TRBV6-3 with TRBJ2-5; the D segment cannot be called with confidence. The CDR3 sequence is CASSHNVDQETQYF. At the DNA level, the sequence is TGTGCCAGCAGTCACAACGTGGATCAAGAGACCCAGTACTTC.